These 29 T cell receptor beta chains share one sample of origin, sequenced in a study of identical twins. Each CDR3 protein gets one entry after TCRdb re-called the 5' RACE reads with MiXCR. The profile shows roughly 1.6 million distinct CDR3 sequences, around a third of them singletons. The sample consisted of cord blood. The receptors shown here come from a newborn girl in good health.

The V gene is TRBV29-1, the J gene TRBJ2-7, with 9 positions matching TRBD1. Trimming at V came to 4 bases and at J to 5 bases, leaving 3 bases not matched to a gene. Germline loops: CDR1 SQVTM, CDR2 ANQGSEA. The CDR3 consists of 12 residues. CDR3 sequence (DNA): TGCAGCGTTGCGGGACAGGGCCACGAGCAGTACTTC. This sequence encodes CSVAGQGHEQYF.

The rearrangement links TRBV28 to TRBJ2-6; D is unclear. CDR3 length: 15 residues. The V end lost 3 bases, the J end lost 2 bases, and 8 bases lay between the germline ends. Germline loops: CDR1 MDHEN, CDR2 SYDVKM. In nucleotides, the CDR3 is TGTGCCAGCAGTTTTTGGGGAACTGGGGCCAACGTCCTGACTTTC. This translates into CASSFWGTGANVLTF.

The V call is TRBV28, the J call TRBJ1-4, with no clear D. In germline, CDR1 is MDHEN, CDR2 SYDVKM. The length of the CDR3 is 14 residues. Trimming took off 6 bases at V and 0 bases at J, with 8 bases between the two ends. The CDR3 region has the DNA TGTGCCAGCAGGTCTATCACAACTAATGAAAAACTGTTTTTT. Protein: CASRSITTNEKLFF. The full variable domain, completed using reference TRBV28 and TRBJ1-4, is DVKVTQSSRYLVKRTGEKVFLECVQDMDHENMFWYRQDPGLGLRLIYFSYDVKMKEKGDIPEGYSVSREKKERFSLILESASTNQTSMYLCASRSITTNEKLFFGSGTQLSVL.

The sample holds a few counts of this clonotype. The J gene is TRBJ2-1, the V gene TRBV7-2; a weak D match, TRBD2 (6 bases). V dropped 5 bases and J dropped 9 bases, with 11 bases sitting between them. Germline CDR1 reads SGHTA; CDR2 reads FQGNSA. This CDR3 is 12 amino acids long. As DNA, the CDR3 is TGTGCCAGCAGCCCCGGGAGAGGTGAGCAGTTCTTC. Translating it yields CASSPGRGEQFF.

This clonotype was picked up a small number of times. This rearrangement joins TRBV20-1 to TRBJ2-1, with 8 bases fitting TRBD2. This CDR3 has 16 residues. The germline V gene encodes CDR1 DFQATT and CDR2 SNEGSKA (reference sequence). This CDR3 reads CSPGLVGPLFGDEQFF. Here the CDR3 DNA reads TGCAGCCCGGGACTAGTAGGACCCTTGTTCGGCGATGAGCAGTTCTTC.

The rearrangement joins TRBV20-1 to TRBJ2-1; 10 positions match TRBD2. The germline V gene encodes CDR1 DFQATT and CDR2 SNEGSKA (reference sequence). CDR3 length: 13 residues. With 7 bases clipped from V and 8 bases from J, the junction kept 8 bases outside the gene matches. The DNA of the CDR3 is TGCAGTGAAGCGGGACTAGCGAGGGATGAGCAGTTCTTC. Amino acid sequence: CSEAGLARDEQFF.

The V and J genes are TRBV12-3 or TRBV12-4 and TRBJ1-1, with 7 positions matching TRBD1. The CDR3 extends over 15 amino acids. The J segment lost 7 bases and the V segment lost 7 bases, leaving 15 bases of the junction unmatched. This CDR3 is CASNPTGTSLSEAFF. Here the CDR3 DNA reads TGTGCCAGCAACCCGACAGGGACCTCCCTAAGTGAAGCTTTCTTT.

This clonotype occurred once. The chain links TRBV30 to TRBJ1-1; no clear D gene. Per germline, CDR1 GTSNPN and CDR2 SVGIG (reference sequence). V gave up 3 bases and J gave up 2 bases, with 13 bases separating them. The CDR3 is 14 amino acids. CDR3 bases: TGTGCCTGGAGAAGTGTTCGGGCAAACACTGAAGCTTTCTTT. It yields the protein CAWRSVRANTEAFF.

The table lists this clonotype with a few counts. The chain carries TRBV20-1 and TRBJ2-3; D might be TRBD2 (5 bases). Trimming took off 1 base at V and 3 bases at J, with 11 bases between the two ends. This CDR3 comprises 14 residues. CDR1 is DFQATT, CDR2 SNEGSKA, per germline (reference sequence). DNA for the CDR3: TGCAGTGCTAGAGTGACTACGGGAACAGATACGCAGTATTTT. Encoded protein: CSARVTTGTDTQYF.

The CDR3 here is CASSQVGQGQLQETQFF. CDR3 DNA: TGCGCCAGCAGCCAAGTTGGACAGGGGCAGCTACAAGAGACCCAGTTCTTC. This chain links TRBV4-1 with TRBJ2-5, with TRBD1 identical over 9 bases. The J call is in doubt because the DNA end fits TRBJ2-1 better. The CDR3 sequence is 17 residues long. CDR1 is MGHRA, CDR2 YSYEKL, per germline.

Only a few counts were recorded for this clonotype. The chain couples TRBV20-1 to TRBJ2-1; D unresolved. Germline values: CDR1 DFQATT, CDR2 SNEGSKA (reference sequence). CDR3 length equals 14 residues. V gave up 5 bases and J gave up 4 bases, with 15 bases separating them. The CDR3 DNA reads as TGCAGTGCTGGCGCTCCGGCTATATACAATGAGCAGTTCTTC. Protein sequence: CSAGAPAIYNEQFF.

A single count supports this clonotype. The chain couples TRBV12-3 or TRBV12-4 to TRBJ2-1; the match to TRBD2 covers 10 bases. The J call could be wrong; TRBJ2-7 is a better fit for the DNA end. CDR3 length equals 14 residues. CDR3 coding DNA: TGTGCCAGCAGTTTTAGCGGGAGGCTCAATGAGCAGTACTTC. Translated, it gives CASSFSGRLNEQYF.

This clonotype appeared many times. This chain links TRBV12-3 or TRBV12-4 with TRBJ2-7, with 10 bases lining up with TRBD2. This CDR3 region has 16 residues. J gave up 4 bases and V 5 bases, and 11 bases lay outside the gene matches. The CDR3 region is CASSGWTSGDEYEQYF. CDR3 DNA sequence: TGTGCCAGCAGTGGTTGGACTAGCGGAGATGAATACGAGCAGTACTTC.

The chain links TRBV2 to TRBJ2-4; TRBD2 agrees at 14 bases. The J call may be wrong; the DNA end is better matched by TRBJ2-7. Germline V gene data show CDR1 as SNHLY and CDR2 as FYNNEI. The CDR3 contains 16 residues. Here the CDR3 DNA reads TGTGCCAGCACACCGGGACTAGCGGGAGAGGACTACGAGCAGTACTTC. This codes for CASTPGLAGEDYEQYF.

The genes are TRBV21-1 and TRBJ1-1. TRBV21-1 is reported as a pseudogene. CDR3 length: 13 residues. CDR3 loop: CASSKGRDTEAFF. The CDR3 DNA is TGTGCCAGCAGCAAAGGGAGGGACACTGAAGCTTTCTTT.

The rearrangement links TRBV4-2 to TRBJ2-7; possible D gene TRBD1, 6 bases. Trimming removed 2 bases at V and 3 bases at J, with 17 bases between. CDR3 length: 16 residues. Germline lookup yields CDR1 LGHNA and CDR2 YNFKEQ. The CDR3 region has the DNA TGTGCCAGCAGCCAATCTGACTACAGGGTTGGCTACGAGCAGTACTTC. Protein product: CASSQSDYRVGYEQYF.

The gene calls are TRBV6-5 and TRBJ2-2; a possible D gene is TRBD1 (6 bases). Trimming pared 6 bases from V and 4 bases from J, leaving 15 bases between. The CDR3 consists of 15 residues. Germline CDR1 and CDR2: MNHEY and SVGAGI. The CDR3 spells CASRNSGTLTGELFF. CDR3 sequence (DNA): TGTGCCAGCAGAAACTCCGGGACACTCACCGGGGAGCTGTTTTTT.

V gene TRBV27 combines with J gene TRBJ1-2, with D maybe TRBD1 (6 bases). Between the trimmed V and J ends, which lost 6 bases and 5 bases, there was a span of 16 bases. Germline lookup yields CDR1 MNHEY and CDR2 SMNVEV (reference sequence). The length of the CDR3 is 14 residues. For the CDR3, the DNA is TGTGCCAGCAGCTTTACAGGGTATGGTTATGGCTACACCTTC. Protein: CASSFTGYGYGYTF.

A few counts support this clonotype. The rearrangement uses TRBV29-1 and TRBJ1-4; 7 nucleotides line up with TRBD1. The CDR3 has 14 residues. Trimming cost V 4 bases and J 8 bases; bases outside gene matches: 10. The germline V gene has CDR1 SQVTM and CDR2 ANQGSEA. The CDR3 bases are TGCAGCGTTGGTAAGACAGGGACCGACGAAAAACTGTTTTTT. Translation: CSVGKTGTDEKLFF.

Concerning this clonotype itself: A much larger clone differs by one base, so this may be a read error. The gene calls are TRBV7-2 and TRBJ2-7; the match to TRBD2 covers 7 bases. Germline loops: CDR1 SGHTA, CDR2 FQGNSA. J gave up 7 bases and V 4 bases, and 16 bases lay outside the gene matches. This CDR3 is 16 amino acids long. The CDR3 here is CASSSTVGGSYNEQYF. CDR3 nucleotide sequence: TGTGCCAGCAGCTCCACTGTGGGAGGGAGTTACAATGAGCAGTACTTC.

CDR3 DNA sequence: TGCAGTGCGGACGGACGGGAGACCTACGAGCAGTACTTC. It yields the protein CSADGRETYEQYF. The chain is built from TRBV20-1 and TRBJ2-7; a weak D match, TRBD2 (6 bases). This CDR3 has 13 amino acids. V was cut by 6 bases and J by 2 bases, with 14 bases left in between. Per the germline V gene, CDR1 is DFQATT and CDR2 is SNEGSKA (reference sequence).

This clonotype was found a few times. The chain recombines TRBV20-1 with TRBJ1-6; 8 bases match TRBD1. CDR1 DFQATT and CDR2 SNEGSKA come from the germline V gene (reference sequence). This CDR3 has 14 residues. V was pared by 1 base and J by 6 bases, with 2 bases of the junction left unmatched. The CDR3: CSARGDRSNSPLHF. Here the CDR3 DNA reads TGCAGTGCTAGAGGGGACAGGAGTAATTCACCCCTCCACTTT.

For the CDR3, the DNA is TGTGCCAGCAGCCAAGATCTTGGGCGTCTAGCGGGAAAGTTCTTC. This codes for CASSQDLGRLAGKFF. The rearrangement uses TRBV3-1 and TRBJ2-1; 9 positions agree with TRBD2. There are 15 residues in the CDR3. With 0 bases clipped from V and 14 bases from J, the junction kept 11 bases outside the gene matches. Germline V gene data show CDR1 as LGHDT and CDR2 as YNNKEL (reference sequence).

The chain combines TRBV14 with TRBJ2-1; no reliable D call. Trimming took 1 base from V and 8 from J, leaving 15 bases between them. The CDR3 has 15 amino acids. Germline V gene data show CDR1 as SGHDN and CDR2 as FVKESK. CDR3 DNA sequence: TGTGCCAGCAGCCAAGTTGGGCTGGTTTCGGATGAGCAGTTCTTC. Translating gives CASSQVGLVSDEQFF.

This clonotype was observed a few times. The J gene is TRBJ1-4, the V gene TRBV3-1; 10 bases line up with TRBD1. CDR3 size: 16 residues. The trim removed 4 bases at V and 8 bases at J, leaving 10 bases unmatched. CDR1 and CDR2 (germline): LGHDT, YNNKEL (reference sequence). This chain's CDR3 is CASSPHDRGRWEKLFF. The CDR3 nucleotides are TGTGCCAGCAGCCCCCATGACAGGGGGCGATGGGAAAAACTGTTTTTT. Filled out from reference TRBV3-1 and TRBJ1-4, the complete variable domain reads DTAVSQTPKYLVTQMGNDKSIKCEQNLGHDTMYWYKQDSKKFLKIMFSYNNKELIINETVPNRFSPKSPDKAHLNLHINSLELGDSAVYFCASSPHDRGRWEKLFFGSGTQLSVL.

The chain uses TRBV10-3 and TRBJ2-1; 13 bases fit TRBD2. The CDR3 is 18 amino acids. Germline V lookup: CDR1 ENHRY, CDR2 SYGVKD. Trimming took 6 bases from V and 0 from J; bases not matched to a gene: 8. Written as DNA, the CDR3 is TGTGCCATCAGACGGACTAGCGGGGGACTCAGCTCCTACAATGAGCAGTTCTTC. It yields the protein CAIRRTSGGLSSYNEQFF.

This clonotype occurred a few times. The chain uses TRBV4-1 and TRBJ2-7; 9 bases map to TRBD2. Germline assignment: CDR1 MGHRA and CDR2 YSYEKL. V trimming: 4 bases; J trimming: 0 bases; junction bases outside the gene matches: 7. CDR3 length: 16 amino acids. The chain's CDR3 is CASSRIAGVSSYEQYF. As DNA, the CDR3 is TGCGCCAGCAGCCGTATAGCGGGGGTTAGCTCCTACGAGCAGTACTTC.

A few counts support this clonotype. V usage is TRBV9 and J usage is TRBJ2-7; D remains unclear. V lost 4 bases and J lost 2, with 19 bases in between. The CDR3 sequence is 16 residues long. Germline assignment: CDR1 SGDLS and CDR2 YYNGEE. The CDR3, as DNA: TGTGCCAGCAGCCCGTCGAGTAAGTGGCTAGCCTACGAGCAGTACTTC. Residues: CASSPSSKWLAYEQYF.

The chain combines TRBV3-1 with TRBJ2-3; 7 bases line up with TRBD2. V lost 1 base and J lost 14; bases outside the gene matches: 6. The V gene's germline CDR1 is LGHDT and CDR2 YNNKEL (reference sequence). The CDR3 loop spans 12 amino acids. CDR3 amino acids: CASSQGQTGGYF. In nucleotides, the CDR3 is TGTGCCAGCAGCCAAGGTCAAACGGGGGGGTATTTT.